Listed here are 3 T cell receptor beta chains from one sample, sequenced in a study of blood T cells in healthy people across ages. With a J-beta primer mix and a sample-barcoded 5' primer, a second PCR ran 7 to 11 cycles. TCRdb re-called the 5' RACE reads through MiXCR, storing one row per CDR3 protein. Of 1.5 million to 2 million distinct CDR3 sequences in the sample, roughly 50% were seen once. Sequencing was performed on blood. These receptors all come from a woman aged 40 to 49 in good health.

The chain employs TRBV7-6 and TRBJ2-1, with TRBD1 identical over 7 bases. The V and J ends lost 5 bases and 7 bases, in that order; junction bases with no gene match: 14. In germline, CDR1 is SGHVS, CDR2 FNYEAQ. The CDR3 runs 16 residues. The CDR3 protein is CASSPPGQGVGNEQFF. DNA for the CDR3: TGTGCCAGCAGCCCCCCCGGGCAGGGGGTCGGGAATGAGCAGTTCTTC.

The rearrangement joins TRBV27 to TRBJ2-5; the match to TRBD1 covers 7 bases. The CDR3 length is 13 residues. V dropped 5 bases and J dropped 4; count of bases not matched to a gene: 4. The germline CDR1 and CDR2 sequences are MNHEY and SMNVEV (reference sequence). The CDR3 DNA reads as TGTGCCAGCAGTCCCTGGGACAGAGAGACCCAGTACTTC. Protein sequence: CASSPWDRETQYF.

The V call is TRBV28, the J call TRBJ1-5, with D unresolved. The CDR3 is 15 residues long. V was trimmed by 2 bases and J by 3 bases, leaving 11 bases between them. CDR1 and CDR2 from the germline V gene are MDHEN and SYDVKM. DNA of the CDR3: TGTGCCAGCAGTTTACCATCAGACCTCAATCAGCCCCAGCATTTT. Its translation is CASSLPSDLNQPQHF.